This T cell receptor beta chain came from a study of CD8 T cells in ankylosing spondylitis. Study-wide findings and caveats: Reportedly, significant enrichment of disease-linked clones occurred in matched ankylosing spondylitis synovial fluid.

TCRdb ran MiXCR on the 5' RACE reads and lists one entry per CDR3 protein. Here the sample spans about 240,000 distinct CDR3 sequences, 8.6% being singletons. This clonotype has at least ten counts. Antigen specificity is unknown. The CDR3 spans 15 residues. Germline CDR1 is SEHNR and CDR2 is FQNEAQ (reference sequence). Trimming pared 4 bases from V and 8 bases from J, leaving 18 bases between. This TCR came from a male donor with ankylosing spondylitis or in good health (not recorded which). The chain recombines TRBV7-9 with TRBJ2-1; D is perhaps TRBD1 or TRBD2 (5 bases each). The sequenced sample was blood, either unsorted or a sorted T cell fraction (not recorded which). The CDR3 coding sequence is TGTGCCAGCAGCTCCCCCCTGGGGGAGTTCGATGAGCAGTTCTTC. Translated, it gives CASSSPLGEFDEQFF. The whole variable domain, remainder taken from reference TRBV7-9 and TRBJ2-1, is DTGVSQNPRHKITKRGQNVTFRCDPISEHNRLYWYRQTLGQGPEFLTYFQNEAQLEKSRLLSDRFSAERPKGSFSTLEIQRTEQGDSAMYLCASSSPLGEFDEQFFGPGTRLTVL.